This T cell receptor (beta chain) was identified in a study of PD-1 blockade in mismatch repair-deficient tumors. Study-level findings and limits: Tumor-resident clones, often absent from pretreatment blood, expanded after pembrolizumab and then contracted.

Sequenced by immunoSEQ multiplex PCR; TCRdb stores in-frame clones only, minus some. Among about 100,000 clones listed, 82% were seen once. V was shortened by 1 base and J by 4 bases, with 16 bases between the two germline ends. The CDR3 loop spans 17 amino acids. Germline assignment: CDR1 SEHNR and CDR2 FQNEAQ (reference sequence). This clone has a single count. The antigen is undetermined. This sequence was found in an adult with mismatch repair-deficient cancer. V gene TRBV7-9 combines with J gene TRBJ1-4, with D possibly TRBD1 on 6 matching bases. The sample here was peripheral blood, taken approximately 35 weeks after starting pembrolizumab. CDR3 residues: CASSLEGDRHHNEKLFF. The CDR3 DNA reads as TGTGCCAGCAGCTTAGAGGGTGACAGGCATCATAATGAAAAACTGTTTTTT.